Presented here are 17 T cell receptor beta chains from one specimen sequenced in a study of early T cells in non-severe SARS-CoV-2 infection. TCRdb redid the calling of the 5' RACE reads with MiXCR, one entry per CDR3 protein. This table holds 57,000 or so distinct CDR3 sequences, 5.6% found once. The sequenced sample consisted of whole blood. These receptors all come from an adult who was a healthcare worker with PCR-confirmed SARS-CoV-2 infection or an uninfected control (not recorded which).

This clonotype was counted many times. The CDR3 nucleotides read TGTGCCAGCAGAAACACGATTAGCTCCTACGAGCAGTACTTC. It is translated as CASRNTISSYEQYF. The chain is built from TRBV6-1 and TRBJ2-7; D gene uncertain. V was shortened by 6 bases and J by 0 bases, with 12 bases between the two germline ends. The CDR3 loop spans 14 amino acids. CDR1 and CDR2 (germline): MNHNS, SASEGT.

This clonotype has only a few counts. The V and J genes are TRBV7-6 and TRBJ2-1; no firm D call. V was shortened by 3 bases and J by 7 bases, with 7 bases between the two germline ends. The CDR3 has 12 residues. Germline CDR1 is SGHVS and CDR2 is FNYEAQ. Here the CDR3 DNA reads TGTGCCAGCAGCTTGCTCGTGAATGAGCAGTTCTTC. Translation: CASSLLVNEQFF. Full variable domain (rest looked up from reference TRBV7-6 and TRBJ2-1): GAGVSQSPRYKVTKRGQDVALRCDPISGHVSLYWYRQALGQGPEFLTYFNYEAQQDKSGLPNDRFSAERPEGSISTLTIQRTEQRDSAMYRCASSLLVNEQFFGPGTRLTVL.

Only a few counts were recorded for this clonotype. The chain joins TRBV10-3 to TRBJ1-2; D uncertain. This CDR3 has 14 residues. Germline V gene lookup returns CDR1 ENHRY and CDR2 SYGVKD. V gave up 2 bases and J gave up 0 bases, with 7 bases separating them. CDR3 coding DNA: TGTGCCATCAGTGAGGGCACTTCTAACTATGGCTACACCTTC. Its translation: CAISEGTSNYGYTF.

The genes are TRBV20-1 and TRBJ2-1; no reliable D call. CDR3 length: 13 residues. Trimming took 2 bases from V and 12 from J, leaving 17 bases between them. CDR1 is DFQATT, CDR2 SNEGSKA, per germline (reference sequence). The CDR3 DNA reads TGCAGTGCTAGATCGGCCTTAGAAAGGGTGCAGTTCTTC. It encodes CSARSALERVQFF.

The rearrangement links TRBV10-2 to TRBJ2-7; 10 positions agree with TRBD2. The junction had 12 bases not matched to a gene; V was cut back by 7 bases and J by 6 bases. The CDR3 consists of 15 residues. Germline-derived CDR1 and CDR2 are WSHSY and SAAADI. CDR3 loop: CASTRAASGGSEQYF. The CDR3 DNA follows: TGCGCCAGCACCCGGGCGGCTAGCGGGGGTTCCGAGCAGTACTTC.

This clonotype has at least ten counts. This chain connects TRBV7-2 to TRBJ1-4; D uncertain. The CDR3 is 13 amino acids. Trimming stripped 8 bases from V and 3 bases from J, with 10 bases between. Germline V gives CDR1 SGHTA, CDR2 FQGNSA. CDR3 residues: CASAKGANEKLFF. CDR3 nucleotide sequence: TGTGCCAGCGCTAAGGGAGCTAATGAAAAACTGTTTTTT. Full variable domain (remainder filled in from reference TRBV7-2 and TRBJ1-4): GAGVSQSPSNKVTEKGKDVELRCDPISGHTALYWYRQSLGQGLEFLIYFQGNSAPDKSGLPSDRFSAERTGGSVSTLTIQRTQQEDSAVYLCASAKGANEKLFFGSGTQLSVL.

J is TRBJ2-7 and V is TRBV7-2; no clear D gene. Germline V gene sequence: CDR1 SGHTA, CDR2 FQGNSA. The CDR3 is 15 residues long. The germline V and J ends were trimmed by 5 bases and 0 bases, with 14 bases remaining between them. In nucleotides, the CDR3 is TGTGCCAGCAGCCGCTTACCTCAAAGCTCCTACGAGCAGTACTTC. Amino acid sequence: CASSRLPQSSYEQYF. The complete variable domain, with remaining parts taken from reference TRBV7-2 and TRBJ2-7, reads GAGVSQSPSNKVTEKGKDVELRCDPISGHTALYWYRQSLGQGLEFLIYFQGNSAPDKSGLPSDRFSAERTGGSVSTLTIQRTQQEDSAVYLCASSRLPQSSYEQYFGPGTRLTVT.

The table lists this clonotype with many counts. This chain joins TRBV7-9 and TRBJ2-5; 8 bases line up with TRBD2. Germline CDR1 is SEHNR and CDR2 is FQNEAQ (reference sequence). J gave up 0 bases and V 4 bases, and 10 bases lay outside the gene matches. The CDR3 runs 17 residues. CDR3 in DNA: TGTGCCAGCAGCTCATCCCGGGGGGGGGCCTACCAAGAGACCCAGTACTTC. The encoded protein is CASSSSRGGAYQETQYF.

This clonotype was observed at least ten times. The genes are TRBV29-1 and TRBJ2-7; 9 bases match TRBD2. Germline assignment: CDR1 SQVTM and CDR2 ANQGSEA. The CDR3 totals 14 residues. V dropped 4 bases and J dropped 0; count of bases not matched to a gene: 4. The CDR3 bases are TGCAGCGTTGTGGCAGCGGGGGGCTCCTACGAGCAGTACTTC. This codes for CSVVAAGGSYEQYF.

Regarding this clonotype: An end of the junction does not agree with germline; a read error may underlie this. The rearrangement joins TRBV13 to TRBJ1-6; TRBD1 is a possible D gene (5 bases). The CDR3 has 15 residues. The germline V gene encodes CDR1 PRHDT and CDR2 FYEKMQ (reference sequence). This CDR3 reads CASSPSNRQNSPLHF. DNA for the CDR3: TGTGCCAGCAGTCCTTCCAACCGACAGAATTCACCCCTCCATTTT.

This clonotype was picked up many times. V usage is TRBV5-1 and J usage is TRBJ2-5, with D possibly matching TRBD1 (7 bases). The germline gives CDR1 SGHRS, CDR2 YFSETQ. Trimming pared 2 bases from V and 5 bases from J, leaving 22 bases between. The CDR3 has 17 residues. The chain's CDR3 is CASSFGQEGGFGETQYF. CDR3 DNA: TGCGCCAGCAGCTTCGGACAGGAGGGGGGATTCGGCGAGACCCAGTACTTC.

This clonotype was seen ten or more times. The CDR3 sequence is CSAWRSGANVLTF. The CDR3 DNA follows: TGCAGTGCTTGGCGTTCTGGGGCCAACGTCCTGACTTTC. The chain combines TRBV20-1 with TRBJ2-6; D is ambiguous. Trimming took off 5 bases at V and 1 base at J, with 6 bases between the two ends. Germline assignment: CDR1 DFQATT and CDR2 SNEGSKA (reference sequence). The CDR3 extends over 13 amino acids.

Ten or more counts support this clonotype. The chain uses TRBV20-1 and TRBJ2-7; 7 bases line up with TRBD1. Germline CDR1 reads DFQATT; CDR2 reads SNEGSKA (reference sequence). V lost 5 bases, J lost 8 bases, and 12 bases stayed unmatched. This CDR3 region has 13 residues. The CDR3 region has the DNA TGCAGTGCTGTGGACAGGATAACGCCGAAGCAGTACTTC. Translated: CSAVDRITPKQYF.

This clonotype was detected many times. The V and J genes are TRBV6-1 and TRBJ2-7; D unclear. The V gene's germline CDR1 is MNHNS and CDR2 SASEGT. This CDR3 is 13 amino acids long. The V end lost 8 bases, the J end lost 4 bases, and 15 bases lay between the germline ends. CDR3 in DNA: TGTGCCAGCGAGAGTCAGAGCGTTTACGAGCAGTACTTC. It is translated as CASESQSVYEQYF.

A word on this clonotype: A much larger clone sits a single nucleotide away, making a read error possible. The chain combines TRBV7-2 with TRBJ1-6; unclear D gene. Trimming cost V 5 bases and J 2 bases, with 7 bases left between them. The CDR3 is 14 amino acids. From germline, CDR1 is SGHTA and CDR2 FQGNSA. CDR3 nucleotides: TGTGCCAGCAGCCTCGGTGCCTATAATTCACCCCTCCACTTT. Translation gives CASSLGAYNSPLHF.

This clonotype occurred a few times. The chain combines TRBV7-8 with TRBJ1-5, with a tentative D call TRBD1 (5 bases). The CDR3 loop spans 17 amino acids. Germline CDR1 and CDR2: SGHVS and FQNEAQ. V lost 5 bases and J 2 bases, leaving 19 bases between the germline ends. The CDR3 sequence is CASSPGARIIGNQPQHF. The CDR3 DNA sequence: TGTGCCAGCAGCCCCGGGGCTAGGATCATTGGCAATCAGCCCCAGCATTTT.

This clonotype was detected a few times. The V and J genes are TRBV15 and TRBJ2-1; D is uncertain. CDR1 and CDR2 from the germline V gene are LNHNV and YYDKDF (reference sequence). Trimming stripped 3 bases from V and 5 bases from J, with 5 bases between. The CDR3 is 12 amino acids. The CDR3 bases are TGTGCCACCAGCAGTCTCCACAATGAGCAGTTCTTC. Amino acids: CATSSLHNEQFF.